These 27 T cell receptor beta chains were all obtained from the same sample, sequenced in a study of CD8 T cells in seronegative destructive rheumatoid arthritis. The repertoire was sequenced with immunoSEQ multiplex PCR; TCRdb's copy has only in-frame clones and lacks some. This sample has roughly 13,000 clones, with around four fifths found just once. The material sequenced was CD8+ T cells from blood. These receptors were obtained from a woman aged 30 to 49 with seronegative destructive rheumatoid arthritis.

This sequence joins TRBV5-4 and TRBJ2-1; D gene unclear. The V and J ends lost 2 bases and 8 bases respectively, with 11 bases between them. The CDR3 has 13 residues. Germline CDR1 SGHNT, CDR2 YYREEE (reference sequence). Written as DNA, the CDR3 is TGTGCCAGCAGCTTTGGCTTTTACGATGAGCAGTTCTTC. Encoded protein: CASSFGFYDEQFF.

The chain has TRBV27 and TRBJ1-5; weak D call: TRBD1 (5 bases). The CDR3 contains 14 residues. Trimming cost V 2 bases and J 11 bases, with 16 bases left between them. From germline, CDR1 is MNHEY and CDR2 SMNVEV (reference sequence). CDR3 nucleotides: TGTGCCAGCAGTTTAGTATTTGGGTCAGGGACCCAGCATTTT. Amino acids: CASSLVFGSGTQHF.

The gene calls are TRBV4-1 and TRBJ2-5; a weak D match, TRBD2 (5 bases). This CDR3 spans 15 amino acids. Germline values: CDR1 MGHRA, CDR2 YSYEKL. V lost 0 bases and J 4 bases, leaving 12 bases between the germline ends. Written as DNA, the CDR3 is TGCGCCAGCAGCCAAGATGGAGGTGACATAGAGACCCAGTACTTC. Amino acid sequence: CASSQDGGDIETQYF.

The chain employs TRBV11-2 and TRBJ1-1; D is undetermined. V was trimmed by 5 bases and J by 4 bases, leaving 14 bases between them. Per germline, CDR1 SGHAT and CDR2 FQNNGV. The CDR3 covers 14 residues. The CDR3 DNA sequence: TGTGCCAGCAGCCCTAGATATGGAACCACTGAAGCTTTCTTT. Translated, it gives CASSPRYGTTEAFF.

The chain is built from TRBV7-9 and TRBJ2-7; no reliable D call. This CDR3 is 14 amino acids long. The germline CDR1 and CDR2 sequences are SEHNR and FQNEAQ (reference sequence). The V end lost 4 bases, the J end lost 5 bases, and 15 bases lay between the germline ends. CDR3 protein: CASSSGVGEDEQYF. DNA of the CDR3: TGTGCCAGCAGCTCCGGCGTTGGAGAGGACGAGCAGTACTTC.

The rearrangement uses TRBV19 and TRBJ1-1, with D uncertain. Germline CDR1 and CDR2: LNHDA and SQIVND (reference sequence). V was cut by 1 base and J by 4 bases, with 13 bases left in between. This CDR3 contains 15 residues. The CDR3 loop reads CASSIGGYSATEAFF. The CDR3 nucleotides read TGTGCCAGTAGTATAGGCGGGTACTCGGCCACTGAAGCTTTCTTT.

This clone is a singleton in its sample. This chain links TRBV7-6 with TRBJ2-1, with D perhaps TRBD2 (7 bases). This CDR3 spans 16 amino acids. Germline V gene lookup returns CDR1 SGHVS and CDR2 FNYEAQ. V was clipped by 1 base and J by 1 base, with 11 bases between them. The DNA for the CDR3 is TGTGCCAGCAGCTTAGAGGGGGGGCTGTCCTACAATGAGCAGTTCTTC. This encodes CASSLEGGLSYNEQFF.

This clone occurred a few times. The genes are TRBV6-4 and TRBJ2-3, with 10 bases lining up with TRBD2. Germline CDR1 and CDR2: MRHNA and SNTAGT. V lost 2 bases to trimming and J lost 1 base; unmatched junction nucleotides: 3. The CDR3 sequence is 16 residues long. CDR3 protein: CASSDNSGGGTDTQYF. In DNA form, the CDR3 reads TGTGCCAGCAGTGACAACAGCGGGGGGGGCACAGATACGCAGTATTTT.

This chain links TRBV6-5 with TRBJ2-7; TRBD2 might be the D (5 bases). CDR1 is MNHEY, CDR2 SVGAGI, per germline. The V gene lost 8 bases and the J gene lost 3 bases, with 14 bases spanning the gap. This CDR3 is 13 amino acids long. CDR3 sequence (DNA): TGTGCCAGCGAATTAAGGGCGGGCTACGAGCAGTACTTC. Translating gives CASELRAGYEQYF.

The rearrangement joins TRBV14 to TRBJ2-5; tentative D call: TRBD2 (7 bases). The ends were cut back, 5 bases at V and 7 bases at J, with 17 bases in the middle. The CDR3 is 14 amino acids. In germline, CDR1 is SGHDN, CDR2 FVKESK. CDR3 DNA: TGTGCCAGCAGCTTGACCGGGGGGCTGGGGACCCAGTACTTC. Residues: CASSLTGGLGTQYF. Using reference TRBV14 and TRBJ2-5 for the parts outside the CDR3, the full variable domain is EAGVTQFPSHSVIEKGQTVTLRCDPISGHDNLYWYRRVMGKEIKFLLHFVKESKQDESGMPNNRFLAERTGGTYSTLKVQPAELEDSGVYFCASSLTGGLGTQYFGPGTRLLVL.

A remark on this clone: At one of its ends the junction is not consistent with the germline gene, which may arise from a read error. This chain joins TRBV6-1 and TRBJ1-1, with D uncertain. The CDR3 consists of 10 residues. The germline CDR1 and CDR2 sequences are MNHNS and SASEGT. In DNA, the CDR3 is TGTGCCAGCAGTGCCCGTAGCCCCACGTTT. Its protein is CASSARSPTF.

This clone occurred a few times. The gene calls are TRBV28 and TRBJ1-6; 8 bases agree with TRBD1. Germline V gives CDR1 MDHEN, CDR2 SYDVKM. With V trimmed by 6 bases and J by 8 bases, 9 bases remained unmatched. This CDR3 region has 15 residues. CDR3: CASSPPGTGDSPLHF. In DNA form, the CDR3 reads TGTGCCAGCAGCCCCCCCGGGACAGGTGATTCACCCCTCCACTTT.

The chain joins TRBV5-4 to TRBJ1-2; a possible D gene is TRBD1 (6 bases). The CDR3 totals 14 residues. Germline V gene data show CDR1 as SGHNT and CDR2 as YYREEE (reference sequence). Trimming pared 4 bases from V and 4 bases from J, leaving 14 bases between. The CDR3 spells CASSDPGRGYGYTF. In nucleotides, the CDR3 is TGTGCCAGCAGCGACCCCGGCAGGGGCTATGGCTACACCTTC.

The V gene is TRBV5-8, the J gene TRBJ2-3; perhaps TRBD2 as D (6 bases). CDR1 is SGHTS, CDR2 YDEGEE, per germline. The CDR3 runs to 14 residues. With 4 bases removed from V and 0 bases from J, the gap between germline ends came to 9 bases. CDR3 sequence reads: CASSAGYSTDTQYF. CDR3 sequence (DNA): TGTGCCAGCAGCGCGGGGTATAGCACAGATACGCAGTATTTT.

This rearrangement joins TRBV7-8 to TRBJ2-3; 8 bases agree with TRBD2. The CDR3 length is 15 residues. Germline V CDR1 and CDR2: SGHVS, FQNEAQ. With V trimmed by 4 bases and J by 1 base, 4 bases remained unmatched. The CDR3 DNA follows: TGTGCCAGCAGCTGGGCAGCGGGGGGCACAGATACGCAGTATTTT. Translated, it gives CASSWAAGGTDTQYF.

V and J are TRBV7-9 and TRBJ2-7, with 11 positions matching TRBD1. This CDR3 has 15 residues. V lost 3 bases to trimming and J lost 4 bases; unmatched junction nucleotides: 5. Germline CDR1 is SEHNR and CDR2 is FQNEAQ (reference sequence). CDR3 region: CASSFSGTGGYEQYF. In DNA, the CDR3 is TGTGCCAGCAGCTTCTCCGGGACAGGGGGGTACGAGCAGTACTTC.

This sequence joins TRBV4-1 and TRBJ2-2, with D possibly TRBD2 on 6 matching bases. CDR3 size: 14 residues. Germline V lookup: CDR1 MGHRA, CDR2 YSYEKL. The V and J ends lost 2 bases and 5 bases respectively, with 9 bases between them. As DNA, the CDR3 is TGCGCCAGCAGCCAACGGGAGTTAACCGGGGAGCTGTTTTTT. It translates to CASSQRELTGELFF.

This chain connects TRBV5-8 to TRBJ2-1; 9 bases agree with TRBD2. The CDR3 runs to 16 residues. Trimming removed 1 base from V and 7 bases from J; junction bases left unmatched: 9. CDR1 and CDR2 from the germline V gene are SGHTS and YDEGEE. The CDR3 DNA reads as TGTGCCAGCAGCTTGCTCCCTAGCGGGGCCCTAAATGAGCAGTTCTTC. Protein product: CASSLLPSGALNEQFF.

The gene calls are TRBV29-1 and TRBJ1-2; a weak D match, TRBD1 (6 bases). The CDR3 is 11 amino acids. From germline, CDR1 is SQVTM and CDR2 ANQGSEA. Trimming removed 6 bases from V and 2 bases from J, with 7 bases in between. CDR3 amino acids: CSVQGNYGYTF. The CDR3 DNA reads TGCAGCGTGCAGGGGAACTATGGCTACACCTTC.

This chain connects TRBV19 to TRBJ2-7; D ambiguous. Trimming removed 3 bases at V and 2 bases at J, with 8 bases between. CDR1 and CDR2 from the germline V gene are LNHDA and SQIVND (reference sequence). CDR3 length: 13 amino acids. This chain's CDR3 is CASSMGNAYEQYF. The CDR3 nucleotides are TGTGCCAGTAGTATGGGCAACGCCTACGAGCAGTACTTC.

This clone was picked up one time. The rearrangement uses TRBV20-1 and TRBJ1-6; weak D call: TRBD1 (5 bases). V lost 6 bases and J lost 7, with 7 bases in between. In germline, CDR1 is DFQATT, CDR2 SNEGSKA (reference sequence). The CDR3 is 11 residues long. DNA for the CDR3: TGCAGTGCCAGGGAAAATTCACCCCTCCACTTT. Translation: CSARENSPLHF.

The V call is TRBV7-9, the J call TRBJ2-7, with 9 bases identical to TRBD2. The V gene's germline CDR1 is SEHNR and CDR2 FQNEAQ (reference sequence). The length of the CDR3 is 16 residues. The V and J ends lost 4 bases and 6 bases, in that order; junction bases with no gene match: 13. The CDR3 DNA follows: TGTGCCAGCAGCTCCCCAAGTAGCGGGGGCTCTGCCGAGCAGTACTTC. Residues: CASSSPSSGGSAEQYF.

The chain recombines TRBV7-8 with TRBJ1-1; no reliable D call. The V gene lost 4 bases and the J gene lost 1 base, with 16 bases spanning the gap. This CDR3 contains 16 residues. Per germline, CDR1 SGHVS and CDR2 FQNEAQ. In DNA, the CDR3 is TGTGCCAGCAGCTCCCAGGATGGAAATTGGAACACTGAAGCTTTCTTT. This codes for CASSSQDGNWNTEAFF.

This sequence joins TRBV19 and TRBJ1-1; D is undetermined. This CDR3 has 13 amino acids. V lost 5 bases and J lost 5, with 12 bases in between. Germline CDR1 LNHDA, CDR2 SQIVND (reference sequence). This chain's CDR3 is CASSEAGGTEAFF. The CDR3 region has the DNA TGTGCCAGTAGTGAGGCCGGAGGGACTGAAGCTTTCTTT.

The chain couples TRBV19 to TRBJ2-3; 7 bases agree with TRBD2. The CDR3 spans 16 residues. The germline CDR1 and CDR2 sequences are LNHDA and SQIVND (reference sequence). J gave up 0 bases and V 3 bases, and 6 bases lay outside the gene matches. The CDR3 bases are TGTGCCAGTAGTATCTCCAGCGGGGAGAGCACAGATACGCAGTATTTT. It encodes CASSISSGESTDTQYF.

The chain is built from TRBV6-1 and TRBJ2-7, with D possibly TRBD1 on 6 matching bases. Germline CDR1 reads MNHNS; CDR2 reads SASEGT. Between the trimmed V and J ends, which lost 6 bases and 0 bases, there was a span of 12 bases. The CDR3 runs to 14 residues. The CDR3: CASSQWTASYEQYF. The CDR3 coding sequence is TGTGCCAGCAGCCAATGGACAGCCTCCTACGAGCAGTACTTC.

The rearrangement joins TRBV9 to TRBJ2-1; D possibly corresponds to TRBD2 (5 bases). V lost 4 bases, J lost 3 bases, and 14 bases lay in between. Germline assignment: CDR1 SGDLS and CDR2 YYNGEE. The CDR3 runs to 15 residues. Here the CDR3 DNA reads TGTGCCAGCAGCTCCACTCCGGGGATCTACAATGAGCAGTTCTTC. Protein: CASSSTPGIYNEQFF.